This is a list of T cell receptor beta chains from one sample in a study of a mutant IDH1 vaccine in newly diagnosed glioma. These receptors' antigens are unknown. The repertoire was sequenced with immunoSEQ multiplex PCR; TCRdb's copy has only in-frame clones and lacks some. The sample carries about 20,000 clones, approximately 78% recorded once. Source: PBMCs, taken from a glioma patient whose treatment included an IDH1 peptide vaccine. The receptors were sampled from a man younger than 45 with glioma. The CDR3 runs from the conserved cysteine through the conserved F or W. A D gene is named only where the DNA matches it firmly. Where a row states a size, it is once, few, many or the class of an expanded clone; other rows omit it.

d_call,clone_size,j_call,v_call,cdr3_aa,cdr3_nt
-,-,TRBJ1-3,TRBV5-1,CASSLDGGNTIYF,TGCGCCAGCAGCTTGGATGGTGGAAACACCATATATTTT
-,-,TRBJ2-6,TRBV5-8,CASSLPTGLGANVLTF,TGTGCCAGCAGCTTGCCGACCGGACTCGGGGCCAACGTCCTGACTTTC
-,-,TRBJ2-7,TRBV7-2,CASSLGWDGTYEQYF,TGTGCCAGCAGCTTAGGATGGGACGGAACCTACGAGCAGTACTTC
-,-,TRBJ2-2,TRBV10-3,CAISESERRVELFF,TGTGCCATCAGTGAGTCCGAACGGCGAGTGGAGCTGTTTTTT
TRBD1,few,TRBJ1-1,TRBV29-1,CSAGQDYTEAFF,TGCAGCGCGGGACAGGACTACACTGAAGCTTTCTTT
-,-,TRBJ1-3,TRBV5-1,CASSLELTGPGNTIYF,TGCGCCAGCAGCTTGGAGTTGACGGGGCCTGGAAACACCATATATTTT
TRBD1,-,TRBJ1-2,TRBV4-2,CASSQGVQGEEAGYTF,TGTGCCAGCAGCCAAGGGGTACAGGGGGAGGAGGCTGGCTACACCTTC
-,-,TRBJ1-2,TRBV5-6,CASSFQEGYGYTF,TGTGCCAGCAGCTTTCAGGAGGGGTATGGCTACACCTTC
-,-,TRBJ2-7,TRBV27,CASSLGATSYEQYF,TGTGCCAGCAGTTTAGGGGCCACATCCTACGAGCAGTACTTC
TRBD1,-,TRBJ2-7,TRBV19,CASSNRDRGNYEQYF,TGTGCCAGTAGTAACCGGGACAGGGGAAACTACGAGCAGTACTTC
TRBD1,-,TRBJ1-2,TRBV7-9,CASSWGGGRGLGGYTF,TGTGCCAGCAGCTGGGGCGGTGGCAGGGGGCTTGGCGGCTACACCTTC
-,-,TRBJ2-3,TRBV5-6,CASSLIRDQHTDTQYF,TGTGCCAGCAGCCTAATCCGGGACCAGCACACAGATACGCAGTATTTT
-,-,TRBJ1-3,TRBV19,CASSVRDKTSGNTIYF,TGTGCCAGTAGTGTCCGGGATAAGACCTCTGGAAACACCATATATTTT
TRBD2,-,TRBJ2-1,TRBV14,CASSRVGERGEQFF,TGTGCCAGCAGCCGTGTGGGGGAGCGGGGTGAGCAGTTCTTC
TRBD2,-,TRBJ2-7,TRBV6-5,CASSYSWLAGNYEQYF,TGTGCCAGCAGTTACTCGTGGCTAGCGGGAAACTACGAGCAGTACTTC
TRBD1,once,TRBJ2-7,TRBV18,CASSGLDRESYEQYF,TGTGCCAGCTCAGGGCTGGACAGGGAATCCTACGAGCAGTACTTC
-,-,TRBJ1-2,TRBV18,CASSPPLGANYGYTF,TGTGCCAGCTCACCACCTCTGGGCGCTAACTATGGCTACACCTTC
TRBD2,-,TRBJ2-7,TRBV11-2,CASSLWLAGDAGYEQYF,TGTGCCAGCAGCTTATGGTTAGCGGGAGATGCAGGCTACGAGCAGTACTTC
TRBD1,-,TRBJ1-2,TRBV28,CASSPPRGVANYGYTF,TGTGCCAGCAGTCCCCCCAGGGGGGTAGCTAACTATGGCTACACCTTC
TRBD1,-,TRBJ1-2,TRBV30,CAWSARDRGRYGYTF,TGTGCCTGGAGTGCCCGGGACAGGGGACGCTATGGCTACACCTTC
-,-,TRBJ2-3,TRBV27,CASRYEGADTQYF,TGTGCCAGCAGGTACGAGGGGGCAGATACGCAGTATTTT
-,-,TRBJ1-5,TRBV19,CASSYTGHRDQPQHF,TGTGCCAGTAGTTATACAGGGCACCGAGATCAGCCCCAGCATTTT
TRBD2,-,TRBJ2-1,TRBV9,CASSGIAGGRLHEQFF,TGTGCCAGCAGCGGGATAGCGGGAGGGCGGTTGCATGAGCAGTTCTTC
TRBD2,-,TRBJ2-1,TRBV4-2,CASSQEGLAGLNSSYNEQFF,TGTGCCAGCAGCCAAGAGGGACTAGCGGGACTAAATAGCTCCTACAATGAGCAGTTCTTC
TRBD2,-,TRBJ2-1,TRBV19,CASRGWREGSYNEQFF,TGTGCCAGTAGGGGTTGGCGGGAGGGTTCCTACAATGAGCAGTTCTTC
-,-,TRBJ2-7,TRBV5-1,CASSPTLGSSYEQYF,TGCGCCAGCAGCCCGACGTTAGGGAGCTCCTACGAGCAGTACTTC
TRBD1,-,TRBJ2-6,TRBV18,CASSPGQGKVSGANVLTF,TGTGCCAGCTCACCGGGACAGGGCAAGGTCTCTGGGGCCAACGTCCTGACTTTC
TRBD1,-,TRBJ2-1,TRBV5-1,CASSSMTGFGVFSYNEQFF,TGCGCCAGCAGCTCAATGACAGGGTTTGGGGTTTTCTCCTACAATGAGCAGTTCTTC
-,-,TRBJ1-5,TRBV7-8,CASSLSRQIASQPQHF,TGTGCCAGCAGCTTATCCCGGCAAATCGCCAGTCAGCCCCAGCATTTT
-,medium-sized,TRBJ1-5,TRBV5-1,CASSPGHGDRNQPQHF,TGCGCCAGCAGCCCCGGACACGGGGATCGCAATCAGCCCCAGCATTTT
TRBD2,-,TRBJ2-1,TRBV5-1,CASSLGLAGINEQFF,TGCGCCAGCAGCTTGGGACTAGCGGGCATAAATGAGCAGTTCTTC
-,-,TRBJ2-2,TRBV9,CASSPRGGELFF,TGTGCCAGCAGCCCCCGAGGAGGGGAGCTGTTTTTT
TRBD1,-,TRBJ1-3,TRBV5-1,CASSPRTGGSGNTIYF,TGCGCCAGCAGCCCCCGGACAGGGGGGTCTGGAAACACCATATATTTT
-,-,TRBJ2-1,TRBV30,CAWRERDEQFF,TGTGCCTGGAGGGAGAGGGATGAGCAGTTCTTC
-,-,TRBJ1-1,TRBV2,CASRRASWGGTEAFF,TGTGCCAGCAGGAGAGCCTCCTGGGGAGGGACTGAAGCTTTCTTT
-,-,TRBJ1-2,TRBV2,CASSERPDTYGYTF,TGTGCCAGCAGTGAAAGACCGGACACATATGGCTACACCTTC
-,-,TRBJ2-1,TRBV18,CASSPTSGEQFF,TGTGCCAGCTCACCAACAAGCGGCGAGCAGTTCTTC
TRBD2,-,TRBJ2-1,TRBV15,CATRLGLAGHYNEQFF,TGTGCCACCAGGTTAGGACTAGCGGGACACTACAATGAGCAGTTCTTC
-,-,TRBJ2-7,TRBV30,CAWSVRQRQPGQYF,TGTGCCTGGAGTGTACGGCAGCGCCAGCCCGGGCAGTACTTC
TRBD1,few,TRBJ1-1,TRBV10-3,CAIGKTGGTEAFF,TGTGCCATCGGGAAAACAGGGGGCACTGAAGCTTTCTTT
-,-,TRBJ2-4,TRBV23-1,CASSQMQGSIAKNIQYF,TGCGCCAGCAGTCAAATGCAGGGATCAATAGCCAAAAACATTCAGTACTTC
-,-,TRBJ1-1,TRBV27,CASSSQTNTEAFF,TGTGCCAGCAGTTCCCAGACGAACACTGAAGCTTTCTTT
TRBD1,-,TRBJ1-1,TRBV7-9,CASSRQGKGTEAFF,TGTGCCAGCAGCCGACAGGGGAAGGGCACTGAAGCTTTCTTT
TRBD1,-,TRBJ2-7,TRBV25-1,CASSAAGTGAVEQYF,TGTGCCAGCAGCGCAGCCGGGACAGGGGCTGTCGAGCAGTACTTC
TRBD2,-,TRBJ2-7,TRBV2,CASSELAGGLFYEQYF,TGTGCCAGCAGTGAACTAGCGGGAGGGCTTTTCTACGAGCAGTACTTC
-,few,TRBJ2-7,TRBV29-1,CSVEDRGLAHEQYF,TGCAGCGTTGAAGATCGGGGCCTGGCCCACGAGCAGTACTTC
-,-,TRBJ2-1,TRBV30,CAWSVLGYNEQFF,TGTGCCTGGAGTGTACTTGGCTACAATGAGCAGTTCTTC
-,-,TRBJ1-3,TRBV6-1,CASSGWGLTSGNTIYF,TGTGCCAGCAGTGGGTGGGGCCTGACCTCTGGAAACACCATATATTTT
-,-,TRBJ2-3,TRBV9,CASSVVISVSTDTQYF,TGTGCCAGCAGCGTAGTAATTAGCGTTAGCACAGATACGCAGTATTTT
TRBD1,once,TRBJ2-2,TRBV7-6,CASTTRDRNTGELFF,TGTGCCAGCACCACCCGGGACAGGAACACCGGGGAGCTGTTTTTT
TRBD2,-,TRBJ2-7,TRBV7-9,CASSPLLAGPLEQYF,TGTGCCAGCAGCCCACTACTAGCGGGGCCCCTCGAGCAGTACTTC
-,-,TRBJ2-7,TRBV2,CASSEIRRQYF,TGTGCCAGCAGTGAAATACGGCGGCAGTACTTC